This T cell receptor (beta chain) was captured in a study of blood T cell repertoires in COVID-19. About the research overall: COVID-19 samples collected from the United States, Italy and Spain covered acute and convalescent phases.

Trimming shortened V by 5 bases and J by 7 bases, and 6 bases separated the two germline ends. CDR3 size: 12 residues. Germline V gene data show CDR1 as MDHEN and CDR2 as SYDVKM. Seattle enrolled patients during active infection and tracked them longitudinally. Under the authors' procedure: Researchers report that nucleated cell counts were estimated from reference gene primer amplification. Here immunoSEQ multiplex PCR was the method, and the copy in TCRdb shows in-frame clones only, minus some. That table gives V, J and clone size, and the DNA gave D and trimming. The table lists around 310,000 clones, around 89% of them singletons.

This chain links TRBV28 with TRBJ1-6; D ambiguous. The clonotype was recovered from a woman between 40 and 55 years old with COVID-19, enrolled during active disease. The sequenced material came from peripheral blood. The CDR3 region has the DNA TGTGCCAGCAGTCTCCCGAATTCACCCCTCCACTTT. It encodes CASSLPNSPLHF.